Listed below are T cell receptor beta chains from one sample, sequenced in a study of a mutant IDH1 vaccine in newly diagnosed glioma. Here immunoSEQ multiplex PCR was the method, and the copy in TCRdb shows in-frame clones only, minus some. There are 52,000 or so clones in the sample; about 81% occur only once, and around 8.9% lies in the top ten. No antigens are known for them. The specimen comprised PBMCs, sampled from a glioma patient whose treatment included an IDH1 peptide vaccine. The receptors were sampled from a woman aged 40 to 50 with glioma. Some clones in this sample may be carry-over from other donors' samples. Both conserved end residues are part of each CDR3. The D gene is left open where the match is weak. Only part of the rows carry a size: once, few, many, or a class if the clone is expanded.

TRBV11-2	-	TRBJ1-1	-	TGTGCCAGCAGCTCCCAAGGATTTAACACTGAAGCTTTCTTT	CASSSQGFNTEAFF
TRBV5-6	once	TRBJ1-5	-	TGTGCCAGCAGCCCGAGGGGCCGGGCAGGCCAGCCCCAGCATTTT	CASSPRGRAGQPQHF
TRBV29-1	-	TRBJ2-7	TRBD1	TGCAGCGTTGCGGACAGGGGGGCCCACGAGCAGTACTTC	CSVADRGAHEQYF
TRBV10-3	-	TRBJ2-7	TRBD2	TGTGCCATCAGTGAGCGGGGAGGGGCATACGAGCAGTACTTC	CAISERGGAYEQYF
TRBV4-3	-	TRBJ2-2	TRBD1	TGCGCCAGCAGCCAAGATTTAACAGGGGCATGGGAGCTGTTTTTT	CASSQDLTGAWELFF
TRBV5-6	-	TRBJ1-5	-	TGTGCCAGCAGCCTTTTTATGGGGCAGGGCAATCAGCCCCAGCATTTT	CASSLFMGQGNQPQHF
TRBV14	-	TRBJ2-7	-	TGTGCCAGCAGCCAAGGTTTCTCGTCCCGCTACGAGCAGTACTTC	CASSQGFSSRYEQYF
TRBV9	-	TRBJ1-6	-	TGTGCCAGCAGCGTAGGGTTGGCACCCCTCCACTTT	CASSVGLAPLHF
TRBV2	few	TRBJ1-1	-	TGTGCCAGCAGTTGGACAGTGAACACTGAAGCTTTCTTT	CASSWTVNTEAFF
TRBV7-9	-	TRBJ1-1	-	TGTGCCAGCAGCAAGACCGACAGGGAAGCTTTCTTT	CASSKTDREAFF
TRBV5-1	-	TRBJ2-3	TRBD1	TGCGCCAGCAGCTCTACTGGACAGGGAGCAGATACGCAGTATTTT	CASSSTGQGADTQYF
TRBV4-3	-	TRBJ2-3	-	TGCGCCAGCAGCCAAGAGTTGGGAGATACGCAGTATTTT	CASSQELGDTQYF
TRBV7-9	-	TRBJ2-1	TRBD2	TGTGCCAGCAGCTCACTAGCGGGGGGACGGAATGAGCAGTTCTTC	CASSSLAGGRNEQFF
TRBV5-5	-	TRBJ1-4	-	TGTGCCAGCAGCCGCCAATCATCAAGCGAAAAACTGTTTTTT	CASSRQSSSEKLFF
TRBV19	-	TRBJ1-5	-	TGTGCCAGTAGTTTCGTACAGGGTATAGGCAATCAGCCCCAGCATTTT	CASSFVQGIGNQPQHF
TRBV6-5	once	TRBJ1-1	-	TGTGCCAGCAGTTACTGGGGGGGGCCCCGGAGCACTGAAGCTTTCTTT	CASSYWGGPRSTEAFF
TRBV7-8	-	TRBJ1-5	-	TGTGCCAGCAGCTTAGCGGGGGCCGGGCAGCCCCAGCATTTT	CASSLAGAGQPQHF
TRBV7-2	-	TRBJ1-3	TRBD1	TGTGCCAGCAGCTTGACAGGGTCCGCAAACACCATATATTTT	CASSLTGSANTIYF
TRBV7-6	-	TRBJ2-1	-	TGTGCCAGCAAAGACAGGCCTAGCTCCTACAATGAGCAGTTCTTC	CASKDRPSSYNEQFF
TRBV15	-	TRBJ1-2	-	TGTGCCACCAGCAGGACAAACTATGGCTACACCTTC	CATSRTNYGYTF